Listed here are 19 T cell receptor beta chains from one sample, sequenced in a study of T cell responses to AZD1222 COVID-19 vaccine. Measured with immunoSEQ multiplex PCR; TCRdb has only the in-frame clones, and not every one. The table has about 130,000 clones, 93% seen once; the top ten hold approximately 3.1%. Here the sequenced sample was peripheral blood, taken on day 0 of AZD1222 vaccination. The receptors were sampled from an adult in good health.

This chain links TRBV18 with TRBJ1-1; TRBD1 might be the D (6 bases). Germline lookup yields CDR1 KGHSH and CDR2 LQKENI. This CDR3 spans 17 amino acids. The V end lost 1 base, the J end lost 1 base, and 16 bases lay between the germline ends. CDR3 residues: CASSPRIQGGANTEAFF. In nucleotides, the CDR3 is TGTGCCAGCTCACCACGGATACAGGGAGGTGCGAACACTGAAGCTTTCTTT.

The chain carries TRBV7-7 and TRBJ2-7, with D uncertain. The CDR3 is made up of 15 amino acids. V lost 1 base, J lost 0 bases, and 10 bases lay in between. Germline loops: CDR1 SSHAT, CDR2 FNYEAQ (reference sequence). As DNA, the CDR3 is TGTGCCAGCAGCTTAGAGGAGCTGGCCTCCTACGAGCAGTACTTC. As protein: CASSLEELASYEQYF. Together with reference TRBV7-7 and TRBJ2-7, the CDR3 gives the full variable domain: GAGVSQSPRYKVTKRGQDVTLRCDPISSHATLYWYQQALGQGPEFLTYFNYEAQPDKSGLPSDRFSAERPEGSISTLTIQRTEQRDSAMYRCASSLEELASYEQYFGPGTRLTVT.

The chain recombines TRBV19 with TRBJ1-1; D is perhaps TRBD1 (5 bases). Germline V gene lookup returns CDR1 LNHDA and CDR2 SQIVND (reference sequence). The CDR3 consists of 13 residues. Trimming stripped 6 bases from V and 1 base from J, with 9 bases between. The CDR3 bases are TGTGCCAGTAGGAGAACAGGGAACACTGAAGCTTTCTTT. This codes for CASRRTGNTEAFF.

This chain uses TRBV6-2 or TRBV6-3 with TRBJ2-1, with TRBD2 matching over 7 bases. V gave up 5 bases and J gave up 6 bases; unmatched junction bases: 13. The CDR3 runs to 16 residues. CDR1 and CDR2 (germline): MNHEY, SVGEGT. DNA for the CDR3: TGTGCCAGCAGTCGCCACCATAGCGGGTGGATCAATGAGCAGTTCTTC. Translation gives CASSRHHSGWINEQFF.

V usage is TRBV3-1 (or the pseudogene TRBV3-2) and J usage is TRBJ1-3, with D unresolved. V was cut by 2 bases and J by 9 bases, with 11 bases left in between. CDR1 LGHDT and CDR2 YNNKEL come from the germline V gene (reference sequence). The CDR3 contains 13 residues. In nucleotides, the CDR3 is TGTGCCAGCAGCCAAAAGAATCGGGGCACCATATATTTT. Translating gives CASSQKNRGTIYF.

This chain joins TRBV28 and TRBJ1-3; D not resolved. The CDR3 contains 14 residues. Deletions cut 3 bases from V and 0 bases from J, with 6 bases between. Germline assignment: CDR1 MDHEN and CDR2 SYDVKM. The DNA for the CDR3 is TGTGCCAGCAGTTTTGGGAGCTCTGGAAACACCATATATTTT. Amino acid sequence: CASSFGSSGNTIYF. Together with reference TRBV28 and TRBJ1-3, the CDR3 gives the full variable domain: DVKVTQSSRYLVKRTGEKVFLECVQDMDHENMFWYRQDPGLGLRLIYFSYDVKMKEKGDIPEGYSVSREKKERFSLILESASTNQTSMYLCASSFGSSGNTIYFGEGSWLTVV.

This chain connects TRBV24-1 to TRBJ2-2; D is perhaps TRBD2 (6 bases). This CDR3 comprises 14 residues. V lost 3 bases and J lost 6, with 10 bases in between. In germline, CDR1 is KGHDR, CDR2 SFDVKD. The CDR3 coding sequence is TGTGCCACCAGTGATCTACTAGCTCCCGGGGAGCTGTTTTTT. Amino acid sequence: CATSDLLAPGELFF.

This rearrangement joins TRBV5-6 to TRBJ2-6; D not certain. This CDR3 contains 17 residues. V shed 4 bases and J shed 0 bases, with 14 bases lying between them. From germline, CDR1 is SGHDT and CDR2 YYEEEE. The CDR3, as DNA: TGTGCCAGCAGCAGCAGGCACCGAAACTCTGGGGCCAACGTCCTGACTTTC. This encodes CASSSRHRNSGANVLTF.

The chain combines TRBV11-2 with TRBJ2-2; TRBD2 matches at 11 bases. The germline gives CDR1 SGHAT, CDR2 FQNNGV. Losses at the gene ends were 3 bases for V and 1 base for J; bases not matched to a gene: 1. The CDR3 totals 16 residues. The CDR3: CASSLTSGVNTGELFF. CDR3 DNA sequence: TGTGCCAGCAGCTTGACTAGCGGGGTGAACACCGGGGAGCTGTTTTTT.

This sequence joins TRBV28 and TRBJ1-2; the D is unclear. V lost 1 base and J lost 8, with 8 bases in between. The CDR3 loop spans 12 amino acids. Per the germline V gene, CDR1 is MDHEN and CDR2 is SYDVKM. This CDR3 reads CASSLYAWGYTF. The CDR3 DNA sequence: TGTGCCAGCAGTTTATATGCGTGGGGCTACACCTTC.

The J gene is TRBJ2-7, the V gene TRBV15; D gene uncertain. The CDR3 runs to 13 residues. Germline values: CDR1 LNHNV, CDR2 YYDKDF (reference sequence). V dropped 1 base and J dropped 3 bases, with 7 bases sitting between them. This CDR3 reads CATSRVGVYEQYF. In DNA, the CDR3 is TGTGCCACCAGCAGAGTTGGGGTCTACGAGCAGTACTTC. Full variable domain (rest looked up from reference TRBV15 and TRBJ2-7): DAMVIQNPRYQVTQFGKPVTLSCSQTLNHNVMYWYQQKSSQAPKLLFHYYDKDFNNEADTPDNFQSRRPNTSFCFLDIRSPGLGDTAMYLCATSRVGVYEQYFGPGTRLTVT.

V is TRBV7-3 and J is TRBJ2-1; D is unresolved. CDR3 length equals 16 residues. Germline values: CDR1 SGHTA, CDR2 FQGTGA. The ends were cut back, 3 bases at V and 2 bases at J, with 14 bases in the middle. CDR3 coding DNA: TGTGCCAGCAGCTTCATCGGACCTCAAACCTACAATGAGCAGTTCTTC. It yields the protein CASSFIGPQTYNEQFF.

This clone occurred once. This chain joins TRBV7-8 and TRBJ1-3; D not resolved. From germline, CDR1 is SGHVS and CDR2 FQNEAQ. The CDR3 is made up of 14 amino acids. V dropped 5 bases and J dropped 5 bases, with 13 bases sitting between them. The CDR3 DNA reads TGTGCCAGCAGCCCCGGAGTAGCTCGAAACACCATATATTTT. The encoded protein is CASSPGVARNTIYF. Looking up the rest from reference TRBV7-8 and TRBJ1-3 gives the full variable domain: GAGVSQSPRYKVAKRGQDVALRCDPISGHVSLFWYQQALGQGPEFLTYFQNEAQLDKSGLPSDRFFAERPEGSVSTLKIQRTQQEDSAVYLCASSPGVARNTIYFGEGSWLTVV.

The chain joins TRBV11-2 to TRBJ2-7; 8 bases are a match to TRBD1. Per germline, CDR1 SGHAT and CDR2 FQNNGV. Losses at the gene ends were 3 bases for V and 2 bases for J; bases not matched to a gene: 6. This CDR3 comprises 15 residues. This CDR3 is CASSFTDRVTYEQYF. CDR3 DNA sequence: TGTGCCAGCAGCTTTACGGACAGGGTGACCTACGAGCAGTACTTC.

This chain connects TRBV28 to TRBJ2-3, with D maybe TRBD1 (6 bases). This CDR3 contains 14 residues. Germline V gene sequence: CDR1 MDHEN, CDR2 SYDVKM. Trimming took off 5 bases at V and 4 bases at J, with 13 bases between the two ends. The CDR3 DNA sequence: TGTGCCAGCAGTCCCCGGCCAGGGGCAGATACGCAGTATTTT. Its translation is CASSPRPGADTQYF.

This chain connects TRBV5-8 to TRBJ2-1; D is perhaps TRBD2 (6 bases). Germline V gives CDR1 SGHTS, CDR2 YDEGEE. This CDR3 is built from 18 residues. With 4 bases removed from V and 0 bases from J, the gap between germline ends came to 20 bases. CDR3 loop: CASSKLVTAGSSYNEQFF. DNA for the CDR3: TGTGCCAGCAGCAAACTTGTAACGGCCGGGAGCTCCTACAATGAGCAGTTCTTC.

The chain is built from TRBV7-2 and TRBJ1-2; D is uncertain. Trimming cost V 4 bases and J 8 bases, with 14 bases left between them. Germline V gene lookup returns CDR1 SGHTA and CDR2 FQGNSA. This CDR3 is 13 amino acids long. CDR3 sequence reads: CASSSSQYSGYTF. The CDR3, as DNA: TGTGCCAGCAGCTCCTCTCAATACTCCGGCTACACCTTC. Looking up the rest from reference TRBV7-2 and TRBJ1-2 gives the full variable domain: GAGVSQSPSNKVTEKGKDVELRCDPISGHTALYWYRQSLGQGLEFLIYFQGNSAPDKSGLPSDRFSAERTGGSVSTLTIQRTQQEDSAVYLCASSSSQYSGYTFGSGTRLTVV.

In this sample, this clone turned up once. The rearrangement links TRBV5-5 to TRBJ2-7; 7 nucleotides align to TRBD1. The CDR3 spans 15 residues. V dropped 4 bases and J dropped 2; count of bases not matched to a gene: 9. Per the germline V gene, CDR1 is SGHKS and CDR2 is YYEKEE (reference sequence). The DNA of the CDR3 is TGTGCCAGCAGCCCGCGCCTCGGGACAGCCTACGAGCAGTACTTC. Translating it yields CASSPRLGTAYEQYF.

DNA for the CDR3: TGTGCCAGCAGTCTACAGGGGTATGGCTACACCTTC. Translation gives CASSLQGYGYTF. The chain carries TRBV28 and TRBJ1-2, with 7 positions matching TRBD1. Per germline, CDR1 MDHEN and CDR2 SYDVKM. The junction had 2 bases not matched to a gene; V was cut back by 5 bases and J by 5 bases. The CDR3 is 12 amino acids.